A single T cell receptor beta chain is shown here with its context. Its antigen is as yet unknown. Generated by immunoSEQ multiplex PCR, the TCRdb table keeps only in-frame clones and is missing some. This table holds approximately 100,000 clones, 78% found once. The sample comes from a study of cytotoxic CD8 clonotypes in ibrutinib-treated CLL. Study overall: Samples had a mean of roughly 260,000 productive templates and more than 85,000 productive rearrangements.

Broader study findings: A rise in clonality was seen at ibrutinib response, and a fall back toward baseline was seen at progression. The public clonotypes identified were infrequent and showed contraction or stability on treatment.

The germline gives CDR1 WSHSY, CDR2 SAAADI. After removal of 10 bases from V and 5 bases from J, the junction contained 15 bases not matched to a gene. The CDR3 contains 17 residues. This chain links TRBV10-2 with TRBJ2-5, with 14 bases matching TRBD2. The receptor's source is a human donor with chronic lymphocytic leukemia. This sample comprised PBMCs, obtained after 12 months of ibrutinib treatment. In DNA form, the CDR3 reads TGCGCCACCACCGCTGCGACTAGCGGGGGGGCGGGGGAGACCCAGTACTTC. Protein sequence: CATTAATSGGAGETQYF.